The rows below give T cell receptor beta chains drawn from one sample of a study of blood T cell repertoires in COVID-19. Method: immunoSEQ multiplex PCR; TCRdb's copy keeps in-frame clones and lacks some. Altogether some 220,000 clones are present, roughly 85% being singletons, with the ten largest covering roughly 5.3%. The sample taken for sequencing was peripheral blood. All receptors come from a man aged 50 or older with COVID-19, enrolled during active disease. The CDR3 runs from the conserved cysteine through the conserved F or W. A D gene is named only where the DNA matches it firmly. Clone size is not always given. Where it is, it says once, few, many or a class for expanded clones.

.	.	TRBV28	TRBJ2-1	CASSLRTRGNEQFF	TGTGCCAGCAGTTTACGGACCAGGGGTAATGAGCAGTTCTTC
TRBD1	.	TRBV9	TRBJ1-1	CASSVGLGQGENTEAFF	TGTGCCAGCAGCGTAGGCCTCGGACAGGGGGAGAACACTGAAGCTTTCTTT
TRBD1	.	TRBV27	TRBJ2-7	CASSAGQGAIYEQYF	TGTGCCAGCAGTGCCGGACAGGGGGCAATCTACGAGCAGTACTTC
.	.	TRBV12-3/TRBV12-4	TRBJ1-1	CASSLRTEAFF	TGTGCCAGCAGTTTACGCACTGAAGCTTTCTTT
.	few	TRBV6-5	TRBJ2-7	CASSNREFDEQYF	TGTGCCAGCAGTAACAGGGAATTTGACGAGCAGTACTTC
TRBD1	once	TRBV7-6	TRBJ1-4	CASSRRDRDREKLFF	TGTGCCAGCAGCCGCCGGGACAGGGATCGCGAAAAACTGTTTTTT
TRBD2	.	TRBV6-5	TRBJ2-5	CASSSAGVIWETQYF	TGTGCCAGCAGTTCTGCGGGGGTAATTTGGGAGACCCAGTACTTC
TRBD1	few	TRBV16	TRBJ1-1	CASSQEGAVTEAFF	TGTGCCAGCAGCCAAGAGGGGGCGGTCACTGAAGCTTTCTTT
.	.	TRBV7-3	TRBJ1-2	CASSLGQGLSYGYTF	TGTGCCAGCAGCTTAGGTCAGGGACTTAGCTATGGCTACACCTTC
.	.	TRBV5-6	TRBJ2-7	CASSFWVRVYEQYF	TGTGCCAGCAGCTTCTGGGTCAGGGTCTACGAGCAGTACTTC
TRBD2	.	TRBV9	TRBJ2-1	CASSELAGYTFSHRNEQFF	TGTGCCAGCAGCGAGCTAGCGGGGTACACATTTTCTCATCGCAATGAGCAGTTCTTC
.	many	TRBV27	TRBJ1-5	CASSGRGQAQPQHF	TGTGCCAGCAGTGGAAGAGGGCAGGCTCAGCCCCAGCATTTT
.	.	TRBV4-3	TRBJ1-5	CASSQDTPALGQPQHF	TGCGCCAGCAGCCAAGACACCCCCGCACTAGGTCAGCCCCAGCATTTT
.	.	TRBV2	TRBJ2-6	CASSEDRESSGANVLTF	TGTGCCAGCAGTGAAGACAGGGAGAGCTCTGGGGCCAACGTCCTGACTTTC
TRBD1	.	TRBV5-4	TRBJ1-1	CASSLGQGEMNTEAFF	TGTGCCAGCAGCTTGGGACAGGGGGAAATGAACACTGAAGCTTTCTTT